The subject of this entry is one T cell receptor beta chain. This record comes from a study of blood T cell repertoires in COVID-19. Background on the study: The origin of the acute and convalescent COVID-19 samples was the United States, Italy and Spain. PBMCs, B-cell-depleted T cells, or T cells were the source of the cDNA or gDNA that made up the material.

Original processing notes: Using reference gene primer amplification, nucleated cell counts were estimated. Clones were sequenced by immunoSEQ multiplex PCR, and TCRdb holds only the in-frame ones, with some missing. V, J and clone size were drawn from that table, and D and trimming were deduced from the DNA. The sample lists about 400,000 clones; 89% were seen once. This CDR3 contains 14 residues. The J segment lost 7 bases and the V segment lost 6 bases, leaving 7 bases of the junction unmatched. The germline V gene has CDR1 LNHNV and CDR2 YYDKDF (reference sequence). V and J are TRBV15 and TRBJ2-7; TRBD2 agrees at 12 bases. The source is a man in his forties with acute or convalescent COVID-19. The sample consisted of peripheral blood. In nucleotides, the CDR3 is TGTGCCACCAGAACGACTAGCGGGAGTGATGAGCAGTACTTC. Its protein product is CATRTTSGSDEQYF.